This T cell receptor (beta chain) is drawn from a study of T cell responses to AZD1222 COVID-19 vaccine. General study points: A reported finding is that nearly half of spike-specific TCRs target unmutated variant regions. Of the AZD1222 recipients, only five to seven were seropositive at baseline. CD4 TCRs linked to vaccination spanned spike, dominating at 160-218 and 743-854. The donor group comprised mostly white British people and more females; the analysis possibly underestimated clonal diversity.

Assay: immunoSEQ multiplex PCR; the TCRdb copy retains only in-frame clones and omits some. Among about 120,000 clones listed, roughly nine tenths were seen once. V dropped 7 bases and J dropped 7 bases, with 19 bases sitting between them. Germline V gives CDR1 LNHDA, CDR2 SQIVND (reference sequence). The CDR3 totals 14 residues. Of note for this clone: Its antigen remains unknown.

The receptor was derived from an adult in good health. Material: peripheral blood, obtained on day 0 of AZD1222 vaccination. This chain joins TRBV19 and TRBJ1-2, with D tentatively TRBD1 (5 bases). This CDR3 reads CASTRHGTDGGYTF. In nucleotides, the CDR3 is TGTGCCAGTACTAGACACGGGACCGACGGTGGCTACACCTTC.